This T cell receptor beta chain derives from a study of cytomegalovirus exposure and HLA in healthy donors. Findings of the study overall: Generally TCR sequences proved uncommon, though certain public TCRs appeared in numerous donors. Highly shared variants forming one cluster were likely a sequencing artifact. An analysis that came later showed most CMV-associated TCR beta chains appearing HLA-restricted.

Those who donated were healthy bone marrow donors. On this clone itself: Its antigen remains unidentified.

Trimming removed 4 bases at V and 2 bases at J, with 15 bases between. This CDR3 region has 15 residues. In germline, CDR1 is SGHTA, CDR2 FQGNSA. The study ran its PCR with 60 Vbeta and 13 Jbeta primers. Sequenced by immunoSEQ multiplex PCR; TCRdb stores in-frame clones only, minus some. There are approximately 140,000 clones in the sample; roughly 80% occur only once, and 6.5% to 8% lies in the top ten. The source of this sequence is a woman between 40 and 50 years old in good health and CMV-seropositive. This chain links TRBV7-2 with TRBJ2-7; the D gene is possibly TRBD1 (6 bases). The sample was PBMCs. The CDR3 sequence: CASSSSRGSTYEQYF. The DNA for the CDR3 is TGTGCCAGCAGCTCCTCCAGGGGCAGTACCTACGAGCAGTACTTC.